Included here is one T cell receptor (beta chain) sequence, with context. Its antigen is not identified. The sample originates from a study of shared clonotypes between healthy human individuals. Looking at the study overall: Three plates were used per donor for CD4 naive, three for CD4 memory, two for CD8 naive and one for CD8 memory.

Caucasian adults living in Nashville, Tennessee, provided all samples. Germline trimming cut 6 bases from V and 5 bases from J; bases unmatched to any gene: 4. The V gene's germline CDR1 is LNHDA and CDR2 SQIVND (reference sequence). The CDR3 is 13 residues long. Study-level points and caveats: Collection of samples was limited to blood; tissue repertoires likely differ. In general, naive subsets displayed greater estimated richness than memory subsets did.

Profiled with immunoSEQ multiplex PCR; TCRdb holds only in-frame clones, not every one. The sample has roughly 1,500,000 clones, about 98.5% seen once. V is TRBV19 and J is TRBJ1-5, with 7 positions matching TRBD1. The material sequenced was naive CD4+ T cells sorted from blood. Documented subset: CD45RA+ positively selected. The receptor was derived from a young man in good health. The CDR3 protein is CASRDRNHQPQHF. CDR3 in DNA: TGTGCCAGTAGGGACAGGAATCATCAGCCCCAGCATTTT. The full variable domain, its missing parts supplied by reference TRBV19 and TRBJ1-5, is DGGITQSPKYLFRKEGQNVTLSCEQNLNHDAMYWYRQDPGQGLRLIYYSQIVNDFQKGDIAEGYSVSREKKESFPLTVTSAQKNPTAFYLCASRDRNHQPQHFGDGTRLSIL.